The next 9 T cell receptor beta chains were all read from a single sample in a study of blood T cell repertoires in COVID-19. The assay was immunoSEQ multiplex PCR, and TCRdb's table has in-frame clones only and misses some. The sample gives roughly 260,000 clones, 87% of which show up once; 2% to 3% is in the top ten. The sample comprised PBMCs or T cells enriched from blood (not recorded which). The receptors shown here come from a woman aged 25 to 45 with acute COVID-19.

The chain combines TRBV27 with TRBJ2-7; D not resolved. The V gene's germline CDR1 is MNHEY and CDR2 SMNVEV (reference sequence). This CDR3 is 16 amino acids long. V lost 0 bases and J lost 2, with 14 bases in between. The CDR3 coding sequence is TGTGCCAGCAGTTTATCGACGCTAGAAGGTCCCTACGAGCAGTACTTC. Residues: CASSLSTLEGPYEQYF.

The rearrangement joins TRBV5-6 to TRBJ2-1; the D gene is possibly TRBD2 (7 bases). The CDR3 is 16 residues long. Germline loops: CDR1 SGHDT, CDR2 YYEEEE. With 10 bases removed from V and 0 bases from J, the gap between germline ends came to 20 bases. CDR3 nucleotide sequence: TGTGCCCGCTCCCCCTGGGGGGGCAGCTCCTACAATGAGCAGTTCTTC. Its protein product is CARSPWGGSSYNEQFF.

Comments on this clone: At one of its ends the junction is not consistent with the germline gene, which may arise from a read error. The chain links TRBV6-5 to TRBJ1-4; perhaps TRBD1 as D (5 bases). The V gene's germline CDR1 is MNHEY and CDR2 SVGAGI. This CDR3 is built from 14 residues. CDR3 DNA: TGTGCAAGCAATGCAGGGAATCGTGGTGAAAAACTGTTTTTT. It codes for CASNAGNRGEKLFF.

The V and J genes are TRBV5-6 and TRBJ2-5, with D perhaps TRBD2 (6 bases). CDR1 is SGHDT and CDR2 is YYEEEE in the germline V gene. Trimming removed 7 bases at V and 0 bases at J, with 13 bases between. This CDR3 comprises 14 residues. The CDR3: CASQLGGNQETQYF. Written as DNA, the CDR3 is TGTGCCAGCCAGCTAGGAGGGAACCAAGAGACCCAGTACTTC.

The rearrangement joins TRBV6-6 to TRBJ1-2; 7 bases match TRBD1. V lost 6 bases and J lost 10; bases outside the gene matches: 11. This CDR3 spans 13 amino acids. Germline V gene lookup returns CDR1 MNHNY and CDR2 SVGAGI (reference sequence). In DNA form, the CDR3 reads TGTGCCAGCAGCCCCGACAGGGCTGGGTTCTACACCTTC. Protein sequence: CASSPDRAGFYTF.

V and J are TRBV7-8 and TRBJ1-2; 7 bases agree with TRBD1. Germline trimming cut 6 bases from V and 2 bases from J; bases unmatched to any gene: 12. Germline values: CDR1 SGHVS, CDR2 FQNEAQ. This CDR3 comprises 16 residues. The chain's CDR3 is CASSLTSTGRNYGYTF. The CDR3 nucleotides are TGTGCCAGCAGTCTCACCTCGACAGGGAGGAACTATGGCTACACCTTC.

Only one count was recorded for this clone. CDR3 in DNA: TGCGCCAGCGTCGGGGGGAACACTGAAGCTTTCTTT. Its protein product is CASVGGNTEAFF. The J gene is TRBJ1-1, the V gene TRBV5-1; perhaps TRBD1 as D (5 bases). This CDR3 contains 12 residues. Germline loops: CDR1 SGHRS, CDR2 YFSETQ. Trimming left V 7 bases short and J 1 base short, with 8 bases between.

This chain uses TRBV27 with TRBJ1-6; 8 bases agree with TRBD1. The germline gives CDR1 MNHEY, CDR2 SMNVEV (reference sequence). J was trimmed by 9 bases and V by 5 bases; bases with no gene match: 9. The CDR3 covers 15 residues. CDR3 sequence (DNA): TGTGCCAGCAGTCCAAGCGGGACAGGTGCTTCACCCCTCCACTTT. Translation gives CASSPSGTGASPLHF.

The V and J genes are TRBV10-1 and TRBJ1-2; D is unclear. CDR1 is WNHNN, CDR2 SYGVQD, per germline (reference sequence). The ends were cut back, 8 bases at V and 5 bases at J, with 9 bases in the middle. The CDR3 is 11 residues long. CDR3 nucleotides: TGCGCCAGCCCAGTATATTATGGCTACACCTTC. Protein: CASPVYYGYTF.